This TCR beta chain appears in the sequencing data of a study of T cells in Graves' hyperthyroidism and ophthalmopathy. As for the study in general: Prior to any treatment, at the point of initial diagnosis, peripheral blood was collected. Points from the study as a whole: Model-based prediction identified ophthalmopathy a median around 6.7 months prior to its onset. Peripheral blood also featured most of the thyroid clonotypes expanded above 0.001.

CDR3 length: 14 amino acids. CDR1 is MNHEY and CDR2 is SVGEGT in the germline V gene. Trimming stripped 5 bases from V and 5 bases from J, with 15 bases between. RNA transcripts gave rise to amplified TCR beta CDR3 regions. The TCR CDR3 first-round RT-PCR relied on the HTBI primer set. TCRdb re-called the multiplex PCR reads through MiXCR, storing one row per CDR3 protein. The profile covers about 380,000 distinct CDR3 sequences, with around an eighth appearing a single time and around 21% taken by the ten largest. This clonotype appeared a few times. Its matching antigen is unknown. The study left out patients who had uncontrolled infection, other autoimmune disease, pregnancy or lactation.

The specimen was blood. The J gene is TRBJ2-5, the V gene TRBV6-2 or TRBV6-3, with D perhaps matching TRBD2 (5 bases). This clonotype was obtained from a man younger than 45 with Graves' hyperthyroidism that later progressed to Graves' ophthalmopathy. Written as DNA, the CDR3 is TGTGCCAGCAGTCATCCTCCCTGGGAGGAGACCCAGTACTTC. This codes for CASSHPPWEETQYF.